Shown below are 8 T cell receptor beta chains from a single sample sequenced in a study of blood T cell repertoires in COVID-19. The protocol was immunoSEQ multiplex PCR, while the TCRdb copy is restricted to in-frame clones and leaves out a portion. The repertoire has more than 250,000 clones, roughly 86% of them found once; the top ten carry around 2.4%. Material for sequencing was PBMCs or T cells enriched from blood (not recorded which). The receptors were gathered from a woman aged 18-29 years who had recovered from COVID-19.

This rearrangement joins TRBV5-4 to TRBJ1-1; no firm D call. The V end was cut by 5 bases, the J end by 1 base, with 12 bases between. The CDR3 contains 14 residues. Germline V lookup: CDR1 SGHNT, CDR2 YYREEE (reference sequence). The CDR3 reads CASRADAGNTEAFF. The CDR3 DNA follows: TGTGCCAGCAGAGCGGACGCTGGGAACACTGAAGCTTTCTTT.

The genes are TRBV14 and TRBJ2-7; D gene uncertain. V lost 0 bases and J lost 6, with 15 bases in between. CDR1 and CDR2 from the germline V gene are SGHDN and FVKESK. The CDR3 runs 15 residues. The CDR3 here is CASSQDSRRHREQYF. CDR3 nucleotide sequence: TGTGCCAGCAGCCAAGATTCACGCCGACACCGCGAGCAGTACTTC.

The CDR3 DNA sequence: TGTGCCAGCAGGCCGGGAAGCTGTTACTTC. Protein: CASRPGSCYF. The chain carries TRBV21-1 and TRBJ2-7; TRBD2 is the table's D call, not checked against the DNA. TRBV21-1 is a listed pseudogene. The CDR3 loop spans 10 amino acids.

This clone was observed a few times. J is TRBJ2-1 and V is TRBV5-1, with 8 bases aligning to TRBD1. The CDR3 extends over 15 amino acids. Germline-derived CDR1 and CDR2 are SGHRS and YFSETQ. The ends lost 1 base at V and 5 bases at J; junction bases unmatched: 5. Here the CDR3 reads CASSLRTGRDNEQFF. The CDR3 DNA follows: TGCGCCAGCAGCTTGCGGACAGGGCGCGACAATGAGCAGTTCTTC.

The chain employs TRBV27 and TRBJ2-5; 10 bases match TRBD2. CDR3 size: 14 residues. Trimming at V came to 5 bases and at J to 5 bases, leaving 5 bases not matched to a gene. Germline V CDR1 and CDR2: MNHEY, SMNVEV (reference sequence). CDR3 nucleotides: TGTGCCAGCAGTGAGCTAGCGGGAGCTGAGACCCAGTACTTC. Translating it yields CASSELAGAETQYF.

The rearrangement uses TRBV3-1 (or the pseudogene TRBV3-2) and TRBJ1-1, with a possible D match to TRBD1 (6 bases). Germline lookup yields CDR1 LGHDT and CDR2 YNNKEL (reference sequence). The CDR3 runs 12 residues. V lost 3 bases and J 10 bases, leaving 12 bases between the germline ends. The DNA of the CDR3 is TGTGCCAGCAGCCACGCGGACAGTAGAGCTTTCTTT. Its protein product is CASSHADSRAFF.

The rearrangement links TRBV10-2 to TRBJ1-2; 10 nucleotides align to TRBD1. Germline loops: CDR1 WSHSY, CDR2 SAAADI. The CDR3 loop spans 15 amino acids. The V gene end was trimmed by 2 bases and the J gene end by 12 bases; junction bases not matched to a gene: 12. The CDR3 sequence is CASSEPRDRGRDHTF. CDR3 DNA: TGCGCCAGCAGTGAGCCGAGGGACAGGGGCCGTGACCACACCTTC.

The chain employs TRBV2 and TRBJ1-2, with TRBD1 matching 9 bases. This CDR3 comprises 16 residues. V shed 6 bases and J 1 base; nucleotides not matched to a gene: 9. Per germline, CDR1 SNHLY and CDR2 FYNNEI. The chain's CDR3 is CASSLPGQGFNYGYTF. The CDR3 region has the DNA TGTGCCAGCAGCCTCCCGGGACAGGGCTTTAACTATGGCTACACCTTC.